This is a list of T cell receptor beta chains from one sample in a study of T cell responses to AZD1222 COVID-19 vaccine. Assay used: immunoSEQ multiplex PCR; TCRdb lists only in-frame clones, some missing. The table lists 75,000 to 90,000 clones, about 89% of them singletons. Source: peripheral blood, taken on day 0 of AZD1222 vaccination. The receptors derive from an adult in good health. The CDR3 runs from the conserved cysteine through the conserved F or W. The D gene is left open where the match is weak. Only part of the rows carry a size: once, few, many, or a class if the clone is expanded.

>.|TRBJ2-5|12|.|TRBV30
TGTGCCTGGAGTAAGAGGCAAGAGACCCAGTACTTC
CAWSKRQETQYF
>.|TRBJ1-4|19|.|TRBV7-9
TGTGCCAGCAGCACAAGCGGGGGGTGGAGGCCCGCAACTAATGAAAAACTGTTTTTT
CASSTSGGWRPATNEKLFF
>.|TRBJ2-7|12|.|TRBV7-9
TGTGCCAGCAGCTCCTCGGGCTACGAGCAGTACTTC
CASSSSGYEQYF
>.|TRBJ1-1|18|.|TRBV3-1/TRBV3-2
TGTGCCAGCAGCCAATTAATTGGCACTAACAGTTTTAAGCCCGAAGCTTTCTTT
CASSQLIGTNSFKPEAFF
>.|TRBJ2-5|12|.|TRBV5-5
TGTGCCAGCAGCTCGGGCGAGGGGACCCAGTACTTC
CASSSGEGTQYF
>.|TRBJ1-5|19|TRBD1|TRBV3-1/TRBV3-2
TGTGCCAGCAGCCAAGGTTTCTTAGGGACAGGAAGGGGCGATCAGCCCCAGCATTTT
CASSQGFLGTGRGDQPQHF
>.|TRBJ2-5|15|.|TRBV3-1/TRBV3-2
TGTGCCAGCAGCCAAGGGGGACTGGACCAAGAGACCCAGTACTTC
CASSQGGLDQETQYF
>.|TRBJ2-3|15|.|TRBV6-1
TGTGCCAGCAGTGAAGCCGTGGGGGACACAGATACGCAGTATTTT
CASSEAVGDTDTQYF
>.|TRBJ2-6|17|.|TRBV6-2/TRBV6-3
TGTGCCAGCAGCCCTACCCAGTGGGGCCGCAATCCGGCAGTCCTGACTTTC
CASSPTQWGRNPAVLTF
>.|TRBJ1-5|14|.|TRBV7-9
TGTGCCAGCAGCTTGGATAGTAGCAATCAGCCCCAGCATTTT
CASSLDSSNQPQHF
>.|TRBJ2-5|14|TRBD2|TRBV18
TGTGCCAGCTCACCCACTAGCGCTCAAGAGACCCAGTACTTC
CASSPTSAQETQYF
>.|TRBJ2-4|15|.|TRBV14
TGTGCCAGCAGCCAAGCAAGGCGGAGATCAGACATTCAGTACTTC
CASSQARRRSDIQYF
>once|TRBJ2-7|16|TRBD1|TRBV6-4
TGTGCCAGCAGTGACTATGACCAGGACAGGGGAGTCGAGCAGTACTTC
CASSDYDQDRGVEQYF
>.|TRBJ2-3|16|.|TRBV9
TGTGCCAGCAGCCTGGACTACCGAGCTAGCACAGATACGCAGTATTTT
CASSLDYRASTDTQYF
>.|TRBJ1-2|18|.|TRBV5-6
TGTGCCAGCAGCTTCTTCATGACACAGGCCCCAGCTAACTATGGCTACACCTTC
CASSFFMTQAPANYGYTF
>once|TRBJ1-4|15|TRBD1|TRBV6-6
TGTGCCAGCAGTTACGGACAGGGTATCGAGGAAAAACTGTTTTTT
CASSYGQGIEEKLFF
>.|TRBJ2-7|12|TRBD1|TRBV5-6
TGTGCCAGCAGCAGGGACAGGGCCGAGCAGTACTTC
CASSRDRAEQYF
>few|TRBJ1-6|15|.|TRBV19
TGTGCCAGTCAACAGGGAGGAAATTATAATTCACCCCTCCACTTT
CASQQGGNYNSPLHF
>.|TRBJ1-1|15|TRBD1|TRBV15
TGTGCCACCAGCAGACAGGGGACAGAGAACACTGAAGCTTTCTTT
CATSRQGTENTEAFF
>.|TRBJ2-1|14|.|TRBV5-1
TGCGCCAGCAGCCCAACTCCCCCCCACAATGAGCAGTTCTTC
CASSPTPPHNEQFF
>once|TRBJ2-5|15|TRBD1|TRBV7-9
TGTGCCAGCAGCTCGGACAGGCTCAATAGGGAGACCCAGTACTTC
CASSSDRLNRETQYF
>once|TRBJ2-1|15|TRBD1|TRBV6-5
TGTGCCAGCAGTTACCCCGGACAGGGGGCCTTGGAGCAGTTCTTC
CASSYPGQGALEQFF
>few|TRBJ1-3|13|.|TRBV19
TGTGCCAGTATGAGAAGCTCTGGAAACACCATATATTTT
CASMRSSGNTIYF
>.|TRBJ1-1|13|.|TRBV6-6
TGTGCCAGCAGAAGGGGCGTTGACACTGAAGCTTTCTTT
CASRRGVDTEAFF
>.|TRBJ2-7|14|.|TRBV6-2/TRBV6-3
TGTGCCAGCAGTTACCTGGGCACCTCCTACGAGCAGTACTTC
CASSYLGTSYEQYF
>once|TRBJ2-2|15|TRBD2|TRBV6-5
TGTGCCAGCAGTTATCAACTAGCGGGGACCGGGGAGCTGTTTTTT
CASSYQLAGTGELFF